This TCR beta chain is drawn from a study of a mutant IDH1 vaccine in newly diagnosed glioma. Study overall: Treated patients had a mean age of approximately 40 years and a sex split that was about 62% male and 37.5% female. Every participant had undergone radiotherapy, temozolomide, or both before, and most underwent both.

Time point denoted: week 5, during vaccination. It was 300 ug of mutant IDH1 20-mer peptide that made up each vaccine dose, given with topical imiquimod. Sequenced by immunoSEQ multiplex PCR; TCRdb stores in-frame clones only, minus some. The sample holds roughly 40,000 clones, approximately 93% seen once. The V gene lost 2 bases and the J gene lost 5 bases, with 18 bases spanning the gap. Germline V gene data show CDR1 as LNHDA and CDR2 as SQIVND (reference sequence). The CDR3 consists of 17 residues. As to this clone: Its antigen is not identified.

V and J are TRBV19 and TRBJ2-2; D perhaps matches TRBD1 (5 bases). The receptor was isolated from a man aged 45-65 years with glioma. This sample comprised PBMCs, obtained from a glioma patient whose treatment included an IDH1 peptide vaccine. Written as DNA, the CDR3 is TGTGCCAGTAGTATATTGGCGGACATCCCGCGAACCGGGGAGCTGTTTTTT. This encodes CASSILADIPRTGELFF.